The 21 T cell receptor beta chains reported below all come from one sample, sequenced in a study of CD8+ T cells in alopecia areata. Sequencing relied on a cDNA template that was reverse transcribed from extracted RNA. Assay used: immunoSEQ multiplex PCR; TCRdb lists only in-frame clones, some missing. The sample includes approximately 98,000 clones, approximately 63% of them seen just once. Sample: CD8+ T cells sorted from blood. Source of these receptors: a human donor in good health.

CDR3 nucleotides: TGCGCCAGCAGCGCGACAGGGGGCTCCTACAATGAGCAGTTCTTC. This encodes CASSATGGSYNEQFF. The rearrangement uses TRBV5-1 and TRBJ2-1; TRBD1 agrees at 9 bases. CDR3 size: 15 residues. The germline CDR1 and CDR2 sequences are SGHRS and YFSETQ. V was clipped by 4 bases and J by 0 bases; unmatched bases: 2.

The chain joins TRBV19 to TRBJ1-1, with D uncertain. CDR3 length: 13 amino acids. Germline assignment: CDR1 LNHDA and CDR2 SQIVND (reference sequence). Trimming took 3 bases from V and 11 from J, leaving 16 bases between them. Here the CDR3 reads CASSIRVSDQAFF. The CDR3, as DNA: TGTGCCAGTAGTATTCGGGTTAGCGATCAGGCTTTCTTT.

This chain connects TRBV12-5 to TRBJ2-5; D not resolved. This CDR3 comprises 17 residues. The V and J ends lost 2 bases and 1 base respectively, with 17 bases between them. Germline V lookup: CDR1 LGHNT, CDR2 FRNRAP. CDR3 DNA: TGTGCTAGTGGTTTGTCGCCTTCAGGATCACTCCAAGAGACCCAGTACTTC. Protein product: CASGLSPSGSLQETQYF.

This chain joins TRBV29-1 and TRBJ1-2; no clear D gene. The CDR3 extends over 12 amino acids. Germline CDR1 reads SQVTM; CDR2 reads ANQGSEA. Trimming pared 6 bases from V and 6 bases from J, leaving 14 bases between. CDR3 in DNA: TGCAGCGTCCCCCTACGAGAGAATGGCTACACCTTC. It yields the protein CSVPLRENGYTF.

V usage is TRBV25-1 and J usage is TRBJ2-5; D may be TRBD2 (7 bases). With 5 bases removed from V and 3 bases from J, the gap between germline ends came to 10 bases. The CDR3 runs to 13 residues. Germline assignment: CDR1 MGHDK and CDR2 SYGVNS. DNA for the CDR3: TGTGCCAGCAGTAGCGGGACAAAAGAGACCCAGTACTTC. It encodes CASSSGTKETQYF.

The chain carries TRBV29-1 and TRBJ1-2; the D gene is possibly TRBD1 (5 bases). The CDR3 consists of 16 residues. Trimming cost V 0 bases and J 4 bases, with 18 bases left between them. Germline V lookup: CDR1 SQVTM, CDR2 ANQGSEA. The CDR3, as DNA: TGCAGCGTTGAAGATATGATTGCAGGGATGGGCTATGGCTACACCTTC. Its translation is CSVEDMIAGMGYGYTF. Full variable domain (outside the CDR3, taken from reference TRBV29-1 and TRBJ1-2): SAVISQKPSRDICQRGTSLTIQCQVDSQVTMMFWYRQQPGQSLTLIATANQGSEATYESGFVIDKFPISRPNLTFSTLTVSNMSPEDSSIYLCSVEDMIAGMGYGYTFGSGTRLTVV.

The rearrangement joins TRBV2 to TRBJ2-3; TRBD2 might be the D (7 bases). The CDR3 totals 15 residues. Trimming stripped 6 bases from V and 1 base from J, with 14 bases between. From germline, CDR1 is SNHLY and CDR2 FYNNEI. The CDR3 protein is CASRIRGAGTDTQYF. In nucleotides, the CDR3 is TGTGCCAGCAGGATCCGGGGGGCAGGCACAGATACGCAGTATTTT.

The chain uses TRBV27 and TRBJ1-1, with 8 nucleotides matching TRBD1. The germline gives CDR1 MNHEY, CDR2 SMNVEV (reference sequence). This CDR3 spans 18 amino acids. Trimming at V came to 6 bases and at J to 1 base, leaving 16 bases not matched to a gene. CDR3 amino acids: CASRGGWGRGRGNTEAFF. The CDR3 coding sequence is TGTGCCAGCAGAGGTGGCTGGGGCAGGGGGCGCGGGAACACTGAAGCTTTCTTT.

This clone turned up a few times. The chain uses TRBV28 and TRBJ2-3; D uncertain. Trimming shortened V by 2 bases and J by 0 bases, and 9 bases separated the two germline ends. Germline V gives CDR1 MDHEN, CDR2 SYDVKM. This CDR3 spans 15 amino acids. The CDR3: CASSLQGRSTDTQYF. The CDR3 DNA is TGTGCCAGCAGTTTACAAGGACGGAGCACAGATACGCAGTATTTT.

The rearrangement links TRBV2 to TRBJ2-5; 12 bases line up with TRBD2. CDR1 is SNHLY and CDR2 is FYNNEI in the germline V gene. The CDR3 covers 14 residues. V dropped 11 bases and J dropped 2; count of bases not matched to a gene: 6. CDR3 region: CAGGLAGFQETQYF. The CDR3 coding sequence is TGTGCCGGGGGACTAGCGGGCTTTCAAGAGACCCAGTACTTC.

The V and J genes are TRBV6-6 and TRBJ2-5; D remains unclear. This CDR3 region has 13 residues. The germline V gene has CDR1 MNHNY and CDR2 SVGAGI (reference sequence). The V end lost 5 bases, the J end lost 3 bases, and 10 bases lay between the germline ends. Here the CDR3 reads CASSLDWEETQYF. In nucleotides, the CDR3 is TGTGCCAGCAGTCTCGACTGGGAAGAGACCCAGTACTTC.

This clone was observed a handful of times. One end of the junction does not line up with germline, which may come from a read error. The chain has TRBV11-2 and TRBJ2-7; either TRBD1 or TRBD2 may fit D (5 bases each). Per germline, CDR1 SGHAT and CDR2 FQNNGV. The length of the CDR3 is 15 residues. The CDR3 DNA reads TGTGCCAGCAGCTTGGGACCTTCCTCCTCCTCCGAGCAGTACTTC. Protein: CASSLGPSSSSEQYF.

The rearrangement joins TRBV4-1 to TRBJ2-3; 14 nucleotides match TRBD2. This CDR3 spans 19 amino acids. Germline assignment: CDR1 MGHRA and CDR2 YSYEKL. V shed 3 bases and J 3 bases; nucleotides not matched to a gene: 11. This chain's CDR3 is CASSQPTSGGDPLTDTQYF. CDR3 bases: TGCGCCAGCAGCCAGCCGACTAGCGGGGGGGATCCTCTTACAGATACGCAGTATTTT.

This chain uses TRBV6-6 with TRBJ1-1, with 8 bases fitting TRBD1. CDR1 and CDR2 from the germline V gene are MNHNY and SVGAGI (reference sequence). The CDR3 totals 13 residues. The V segment lost 5 bases and the J segment 4 bases; nucleotides outside the gene matches: 3. In nucleotides, the CDR3 is TGTGCCAGCAGTAACACAGGGGGCACTGAAGCTTTCTTT. Protein: CASSNTGGTEAFF.

This rearrangement joins TRBV9 to TRBJ2-2; 14 positions match TRBD2. Trimming removed 0 bases from V and 3 bases from J; junction bases left unmatched: 10. The CDR3 has 20 amino acids. Germline V gene data show CDR1 as SGDLS and CDR2 as YYNGEE. The DNA of the CDR3 is TGTGCCAGCAGCGTAGGAGGACTAGCGGGGGGACGTTTCGACACCGGGGAGCTGTTTTTT. It translates to CASSVGGLAGGRFDTGELFF. The whole variable domain, remainder taken from reference TRBV9 and TRBJ2-2, is DSGVTQTPKHLITATGQRVTLRCSPRSGDLSVYWYQQSLDQGLQFLIQYYNGEERAKGNILERFSAQQFPDLHSELNLSSLELGDSALYFCASSVGGLAGGRFDTGELFFGEGSRLTVL.

The DNA for the CDR3 is TGTGCCAGCAGTGAAGGACAGGTTTATGAGCAGTTCTTC. Its protein is CASSEGQVYEQFF. The rearrangement links TRBV6-1 to TRBJ2-1; D is possibly TRBD1 (6 bases). Germline V gene lookup returns CDR1 MNHNS and CDR2 SASEGT. There are 13 residues in the CDR3. V was trimmed by 1 base and J by 8 bases, leaving 9 bases between them.

This clone was observed a single time. The rearrangement uses TRBV4-1 and TRBJ2-7; D remains unclear. The CDR3 sequence is 13 residues long. The V gene lost 2 bases and the J gene lost 5 bases, with 10 bases spanning the gap. The germline V gene has CDR1 MGHRA and CDR2 YSYEKL. DNA of the CDR3: TGCGCCAGCAGCCAACGTTTTTCCCACGAGCAGTACTTC. Its translation is CASSQRFSHEQYF.

The rearrangement uses TRBV13 and TRBJ2-7; D gene ambiguous. This CDR3 is built from 13 residues. Trimming removed 5 bases from V and 2 bases from J, with 10 bases in between. Germline V gives CDR1 PRHDT, CDR2 FYEKMQ (reference sequence). The CDR3 is CASSPYPAYEQYF. The CDR3 DNA reads as TGTGCCAGCAGCCCCTATCCGGCCTACGAGCAGTACTTC.

The CDR3 bases are TGTGCCAGCAGGCGACAGGGCATGAACACTGAAGCTTTCTTT. Its protein product is CASRRQGMNTEAFF. The chain carries TRBV13 and TRBJ1-1; 7 positions match TRBD1. The V and J ends lost 6 bases and 0 bases, in that order; junction bases with no gene match: 4. CDR1 is PRHDT, CDR2 FYEKMQ, per germline (reference sequence). This CDR3 comprises 14 residues.

The chain is built from TRBV2 and TRBJ1-2, with D uncertain. Per the germline V gene, CDR1 is SNHLY and CDR2 is FYNNEI. There are 10 residues in the CDR3. V was pared by 6 bases and J by 7 bases, with 6 bases between. The chain's CDR3 is CASRVGGYTF. CDR3 bases: TGTGCCAGCAGGGTCGGTGGCTACACCTTC. The whole variable domain, filled in from reference TRBV2 and TRBJ1-2, reads EPEVTQTPSHQVTQMGQEVILRCVPISNHLYFYWYRQILGQKVEFLVSFYNNEISEKSEIFDDQFSVERPDGSNFTLKIRSTKLEDSAMYFCASRVGGYTFGSGTRLTVV.

The chain employs TRBV27 and TRBJ2-3; no clear D gene. CDR1 MNHEY and CDR2 SMNVEV come from the germline V gene (reference sequence). Trimming pared 5 bases from V and 2 bases from J, leaving 8 bases between. The CDR3 sequence is 13 residues long. This CDR3 reads CASSEVFTDTQYF. CDR3 DNA sequence: TGTGCCAGCAGTGAAGTATTCACAGATACGCAGTATTTT.